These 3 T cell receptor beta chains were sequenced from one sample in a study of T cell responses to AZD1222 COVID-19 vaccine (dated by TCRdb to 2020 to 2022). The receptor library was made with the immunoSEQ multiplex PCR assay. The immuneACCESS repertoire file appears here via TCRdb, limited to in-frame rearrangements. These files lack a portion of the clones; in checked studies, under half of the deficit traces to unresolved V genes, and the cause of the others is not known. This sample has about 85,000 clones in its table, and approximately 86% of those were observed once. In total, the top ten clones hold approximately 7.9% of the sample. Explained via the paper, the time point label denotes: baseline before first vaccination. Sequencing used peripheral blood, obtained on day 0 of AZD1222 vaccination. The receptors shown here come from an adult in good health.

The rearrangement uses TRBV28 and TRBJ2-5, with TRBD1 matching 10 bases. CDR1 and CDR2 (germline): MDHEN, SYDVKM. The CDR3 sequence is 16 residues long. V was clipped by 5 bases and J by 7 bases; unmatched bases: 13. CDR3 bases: TGTGCCAGCAGTCCCCCTCCGGGACAGGGGTGGGCGACCCAGTACTTC. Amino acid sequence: CASSPPPGQGWATQYF.

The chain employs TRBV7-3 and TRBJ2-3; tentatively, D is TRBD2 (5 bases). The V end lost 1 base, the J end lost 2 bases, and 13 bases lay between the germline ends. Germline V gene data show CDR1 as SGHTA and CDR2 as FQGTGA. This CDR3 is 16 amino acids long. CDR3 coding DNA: TGTGCCAGCAGCTTAAACCAGCGAGGGAACACAGATACGCAGTATTTT. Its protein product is CASSLNQRGNTDTQYF.

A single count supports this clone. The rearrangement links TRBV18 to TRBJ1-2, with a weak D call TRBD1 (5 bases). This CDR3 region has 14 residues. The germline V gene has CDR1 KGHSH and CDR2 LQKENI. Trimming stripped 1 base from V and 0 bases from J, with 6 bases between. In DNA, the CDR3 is TGTGCCAGCTCACCACAGGGGCCTAACTATGGCTACACCTTC. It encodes CASSPQGPNYGYTF.